The clone carrying this T cell receptor beta chain was counted many times. Time point denoted: newly diagnosed GD, antithyroid drugs for less than 3 months. There was RNA extracted from PBMCs, and the TCR library was made from it. The data were taken from a study of regulatory T cells in long-lasting Graves disease. The CDR3 spans 14 residues. Trimming removed 4 bases at V and 4 bases at J, with 15 bases between. CDR1 is SGHNT and CDR2 is YYREEE in the germline V gene (reference sequence). To make TCR beta libraries, researchers used iRepertoire HTBI primers and Arm-PCR of CDR3 regions. TCRdb re-analysed the multiplex PCR reads in MiXCR, keeping a single row per CDR3 protein. The sample records 250,000 to 300,000 distinct CDR3 sequences, approximately 20% being singletons. This sample was also put to use in a study of T cells in Graves' hyperthyroidism and ophthalmopathy. That paper notes: For ophthalmopathy, model prediction preceded onset by a median 6.5 months.

The chain carries TRBV5-4 and TRBJ2-7, with D possibly being TRBD1 (5 bases). This TCR came from a woman in her 30s with Graves disease. The sample in question was peripheral blood mononuclear cells (PBMCs), obtained at new diagnosis, from a patient treated with antithyroid drugs. The CDR3 bases are TGTGCCAGCAGCAGCTCACAGGCCGAGTACGAGCAGTACTTC. Amino acids: CASSSSQAEYEQYF.